This note documents a single T cell receptor (beta chain) sequence. CDR1 is MGHDK and CDR2 is SYGVNS in the germline V gene. This CDR3 is built from 17 residues. V shed 3 bases and J shed 7 bases, with 25 bases lying between them. Sequencing of TCR beta, carried out with a high-throughput approach, was applied to CD8+ and CD4+ T cells from the blood. This sample is part of a study of CD8 T cells in Susac syndrome. Reverse transcription of about 0.5 to 1 ug RNA was carried out with random hexamers. TCRdb re-called the immunoSEQ multiplex PCR reads with MiXCR, one entry per CDR3 protein. The repertoire holds about 19,000 distinct CDR3 sequences, 85% to 95% seen once, with about 0.21% in the top ten.

The V call is TRBV25-1, the J call TRBJ2-7; possible D gene TRBD1, 6 bases. This receptor was obtained from a human donor in good health. The specimen was CD8+ T cells from PBMCs. The CDR3 DNA sequence: TGTGCCAGCAGTGACGACAGGATCTTGGTCTACTACGAAGAGCAGTACTTC. Translation: CASSDDRILVYYEEQYF.